This entry lists 30 T cell receptor beta chains sequenced from one sample in a study of identical twins. TCRdb recomputed calls from the 5' RACE reads with MiXCR, one row per CDR3 protein. Of 1.5 million to 2 million distinct CDR3 sequences detected, about 32% appear once; the ten largest clones hold about 0.27%. Sequenced input: cord blood. The receptors were sampled from a newborn girl in good health.

V usage is TRBV11-2 and J usage is TRBJ1-2; perhaps TRBD1 as D (6 bases). The CDR3 has 14 amino acids. V lost 4 bases to trimming and J lost 8 bases, with 17 bases between them. Germline V gene data show CDR1 as SGHAT and CDR2 as FQNNGV. CDR3 DNA sequence: TGTGCCAGCAGCTCACTCTCACAGGGAGGCGGCTACACCTTC. This translates into CASSSLSQGGGYTF. Full variable domain (outside the CDR3, taken from reference TRBV11-2 and TRBJ1-2): EAGVAQSPRYKIIEKRQSVAFWCNPISGHATLYWYQQILGQGPKLLIQFQNNGVVDDSQLPKDRFSAERLKGVDSTLKIQPAKLEDSAVYLCASSSLSQGGGYTFGSGTRLTVV.

The genes are TRBV20-1 and TRBJ1-5; no reliable D call. CDR1 and CDR2 from the germline V gene are DFQATT and SNEGSKA (reference sequence). The CDR3 is 15 amino acids. Deletions cut 3 bases from V and 0 bases from J, with 12 bases between. The DNA of the CDR3 is TGCAGTGCTAGGACCAGATCGTATAGCAATCAGCCCCAGCATTTT. This codes for CSARTRSYSNQPQHF.

The chain is built from TRBV3-1 and TRBJ2-1, with D maybe TRBD2 (6 bases). The CDR3 contains 12 residues. The germline V and J ends were trimmed by 2 bases and 9 bases, with 8 bases remaining between them. Germline values: CDR1 LGHDT, CDR2 YNNKEL (reference sequence). The CDR3 bases are TGTGCCAGCAGCCAAAGGAGGGGTGAGCAGTTCTTC. It specifies CASSQRRGEQFF.

This chain connects TRBV30 to TRBJ1-1, with 8 bases that match TRBD1. The length of the CDR3 is 13 residues. CDR1 and CDR2 from the germline V gene are GTSNPN and SVGIG (reference sequence). The V segment lost 3 bases and the J segment 3 bases; nucleotides outside the gene matches: 3. The CDR3 spells CAWSRGRDTEAFF. In DNA, the CDR3 is TGTGCCTGGAGCAGGGGGCGCGACACTGAAGCTTTCTTT.

This chain links TRBV7-3 with TRBJ2-1; 9 bases agree with TRBD1. Germline assignment: CDR1 SGHTA and CDR2 FQGTGA. The CDR3 is 13 amino acids. V was pared by 5 bases and J by 8 bases, with 4 bases of the junction left unmatched. CDR3 sequence: CASSRTGDHEQFF. In DNA form, the CDR3 reads TGTGCCAGCAGCCGGACAGGGGACCATGAGCAGTTCTTC.

Ten or more counts support this clonotype. The genes are TRBV27 and TRBJ1-2; no firm D call. From germline, CDR1 is MNHEY and CDR2 SMNVEV (reference sequence). The CDR3 is made up of 14 amino acids. V was trimmed by 4 bases and J by 4 bases, leaving 13 bases between them. CDR3 DNA: TGTGCCAGCAGTTACGGGCCTCTCACCTATGGCTACACCTTC. Translated, it gives CASSYGPLTYGYTF.

This clonotype was found a few times. At one end the junction does not follow the germline gene, possibly because of a read error. The genes are TRBV5-1 and TRBJ1-5, with D unresolved. The germline V gene has CDR1 SGHRS and CDR2 YFSETQ. This CDR3 has 15 amino acids. CDR3 coding DNA: TGCGCCAGCAGCTTGGCCGGTGGTAGCTATCAGCCCCAGCATTTT. It yields the protein CASSLAGGSYQPQHF.

This chain links TRBV4-2 with TRBJ2-1; 10 bases map to TRBD2. Germline trimming cut 0 bases from V and 8 bases from J; bases unmatched to any gene: 4. The CDR3 contains 15 residues. The germline V gene has CDR1 LGHNA and CDR2 YNFKEQ. The CDR3: CASSQDPTSGDEQFF. The CDR3 nucleotides read TGTGCCAGCAGCCAAGACCCCACTAGCGGGGATGAGCAGTTCTTC.

The rearrangement joins TRBV28 to TRBJ2-2; either TRBD1 or TRBD2 may supply D (5 bases each). The CDR3 runs to 15 residues. The V gene lost 4 bases and the J gene lost 6 bases, with 15 bases spanning the gap. Germline CDR1 reads MDHEN; CDR2 reads SYDVKM. CDR3 nucleotide sequence: TGTGCCAGCAGTTGGGGACCCCGAGGCCCCGGGGAGCTGTTTTTT. Amino acids: CASSWGPRGPGELFF.

The J gene is TRBJ2-6, the V gene TRBV27; 12 nucleotides line up with TRBD1. Per germline, CDR1 MNHEY and CDR2 SMNVEV (reference sequence). This CDR3 has 20 residues. Trimming took 2 bases from V and 2 from J; bases not matched to a gene: 10. This CDR3 is CASSLLLRDRGRTGANVLTF. DNA for the CDR3: TGTGCCAGCAGTTTACTCCTCCGGGACAGGGGGCGAACTGGGGCCAACGTCCTGACTTTC.

This clonotype was seen a few times. An end of the junction does not agree with germline; a read error may underlie this. The chain employs TRBV3-1 and TRBJ2-3; a possible D gene is TRBD2 (6 bases). Per the germline V gene, CDR1 is LGHDT and CDR2 is YNNKEL (reference sequence). This CDR3 spans 16 amino acids. Here the CDR3 reads CAGSTKGLAATDTQYF. Written as DNA, the CDR3 is TGTGCCGGCAGCACCAAGGGCTTAGCGGCCACAGATACGCAGTATTTT.

About this clonotype: The junction does not match germline at one end; this may be a read error. The gene calls are TRBV20-1 and TRBJ1-1, with D tentatively TRBD1 (5 bases). CDR3 size: 15 residues. Germline V lookup: CDR1 DFQATT, CDR2 SNEGSKA (reference sequence). CDR3 bases: TGCAGTGCTCACATCTCGGGGACCTGGGGCACTAAAGCTTTCTTT. It is translated as CSAHISGTWGTKAFF.

The V call is TRBV20-1, the J call TRBJ1-5, with a possible D match to TRBD1 (5 bases). The CDR3 loop spans 14 amino acids. V was trimmed by 5 bases and J by 3 bases, leaving 14 bases between them. Per the germline V gene, CDR1 is DFQATT and CDR2 is SNEGSKA (reference sequence). Here the CDR3 DNA reads TGCAGTGCTTCCGACGGGACTATCAATCAGCCCCAGCATTTT. This sequence encodes CSASDGTINQPQHF.

The chain has TRBV20-1 and TRBJ2-7, with D maybe TRBD2 (5 bases). CDR1 is DFQATT, CDR2 SNEGSKA, per germline (reference sequence). V was shortened by 5 bases and J by 3 bases, with 14 bases between the two germline ends. This CDR3 has 13 residues. CDR3: CSASDLLNYEQYF. The DNA for the CDR3 is TGCAGTGCTTCGGACTTGCTCAACTACGAGCAGTACTTC.

This clonotype has a handful of counts. The chain recombines TRBV28 with TRBJ1-5; D possibly corresponds to TRBD1 (6 bases). The V end was cut by 5 bases, the J end by 6 bases, with 14 bases between. Germline V gene data show CDR1 as MDHEN and CDR2 as SYDVKM. The CDR3 totals 14 residues. The CDR3 DNA reads TGTGCCAGCAGTCCGGGGGGGGCGAGTCAGCCCCAGCATTTT. It codes for CASSPGGASQPQHF.

This CDR3 is CASSWGTSGTDEQFF. The CDR3 DNA reads TGCGCCAGCAGCTGGGGGACTAGCGGGACAGATGAGCAGTTCTTC. V usage is TRBV5-1 and J usage is TRBJ2-1, with TRBD2 matching over 13 bases. The V gene's germline CDR1 is SGHRS and CDR2 YFSETQ. This CDR3 is built from 15 residues. V was pared by 3 bases and J by 8 bases, with 5 bases of the junction left unmatched.

In this sample, this clonotype turned up a few times. V and J are TRBV28 and TRBJ2-7; a possible D gene is TRBD2 (5 bases). Germline V gives CDR1 MDHEN, CDR2 SYDVKM. Trimming took off 0 bases at V and 5 bases at J, with 5 bases between the two ends. The CDR3 sequence is 12 residues long. The CDR3 loop is CASSLWTNEQYF. The CDR3 region has the DNA TGTGCCAGCAGTTTATGGACTAACGAGCAGTACTTC.

This clonotype was counted a few times. This chain uses TRBV10-3 with TRBJ2-7, with a weak D call TRBD2 (8 bases). There are 17 residues in the CDR3. The V gene lost 2 bases and the J gene lost 4 bases, with 21 bases spanning the gap. From germline, CDR1 is ENHRY and CDR2 SYGVKD. The CDR3 sequence is CAISEPYRGLGEYEQYF. The CDR3 bases are TGTGCCATCAGTGAGCCCTACAGGGGACTAGGAGAGTACGAGCAGTACTTC.

The chain uses TRBV11-2 and TRBJ2-5; D might be TRBD1 or TRBD2, each matching 5 bases. Germline values: CDR1 SGHAT, CDR2 FQNNGV. The CDR3 runs to 15 residues. V lost 5 bases, J lost 11 bases, and 24 bases lay in between. The CDR3 DNA reads as TGTGCCAGCAGCCGCAGTGGGGGTTGGGGTGATGAGCAGTACTTC. Residues: CASSRSGGWGDEQYF.

This clonotype occurred a few times. The chain recombines TRBV27 with TRBJ1-4; D not certain. Germline V gene data show CDR1 as MNHEY and CDR2 as SMNVEV (reference sequence). Between the trimmed V and J ends, which lost 3 bases and 8 bases, there was a span of 16 bases. The CDR3 has 15 amino acids. The CDR3 loop is CASSLVGALSEKLFF. The CDR3 region has the DNA TGTGCCAGCAGTTTGGTCGGCGCCCTATCAGAAAAACTGTTTTTT.

In its sample, this clonotype was seen a few times. The chain combines TRBV21-1 with TRBJ2-6; the table calls TRBD1, which could not be checked here. TRBV21-1 is tagged as a pseudogene. The CDR3 contains 16 residues. CDR3 sequence: CASSKPGSSGANVLTF. The CDR3 DNA reads TGTGCCAGCAGCAAACCCGGCAGCTCTGGGGCCAACGTCCTGACTTTC.

This clonotype was seen only a few times. The chain recombines TRBV6-5 with TRBJ2-1; tentatively, D is TRBD1 or TRBD2 (6 bases each). CDR1 MNHEY and CDR2 SVGAGI come from the germline V gene. This CDR3 comprises 16 residues. V dropped 0 bases and J dropped 10 bases, with 19 bases sitting between them. CDR3 in amino acids: CASSYSGGRIVKEQFF. CDR3 sequence (DNA): TGTGCCAGCAGTTACTCGGGGGGCCGAATTGTGAAGGAGCAGTTCTTC.

This clonotype has more than one count but fewer than ten. The chain combines TRBV20-1 with TRBJ2-3, with 8 positions matching TRBD1. CDR3 size: 14 residues. The ends lost 5 bases at V and 2 bases at J; junction bases unmatched: 6. CDR1 DFQATT and CDR2 SNEGSKA come from the germline V gene (reference sequence). The CDR3 nucleotides are TGCAGTGCTGCGAACAGGGGGGCCACAGATACGCAGTATTTT. It is translated as CSAANRGATDTQYF.

This chain links TRBV20-1 with TRBJ1-2; no reliable D call. V dropped 6 bases and J dropped 2 bases, with 10 bases sitting between them. The CDR3 is 12 amino acids. The germline CDR1 and CDR2 sequences are DFQATT and SNEGSKA (reference sequence). DNA of the CDR3: TGCAGTGCGTACCAACCCAACTATGGCTACACCTTC. Translated: CSAYQPNYGYTF.

The chain joins TRBV6-6 to TRBJ1-5, with D hard to call. This CDR3 is built from 15 residues. CDR1 is MNHNY, CDR2 SVGAGI, per germline (reference sequence). Between the trimmed V and J ends, which lost 9 bases and 0 bases, there was a span of 15 bases. DNA of the CDR3: TGTGCCAGTTCCCGGGAGACGCATAGCAATCAGCCCCAGCATTTT. Amino acid sequence: CASSRETHSNQPQHF.

This clonotype was detected only a few times. The chain couples TRBV5-1 to TRBJ2-7; either TRBD1 or TRBD2 may fit D (5 bases each). This CDR3 has 14 amino acids. V dropped 3 bases and J dropped 4 bases, with 14 bases sitting between them. Germline CDR1 and CDR2: SGHRS and YFSETQ. Written as DNA, the CDR3 is TGCGCCAGCAGCTCCATACTAGGACAATACGAGCAGTACTTC. Encoded protein: CASSSILGQYEQYF.

This clonotype was seen a single time. Its ends do not fully match the called genes, so a read error is possible. The J gene is TRBJ2-1, the V gene TRBV5-4; 9 nucleotides match TRBD2. The CDR3 totals 15 residues. CDR1 is SGHNT, CDR2 YYREEE, per germline (reference sequence). The CDR3 region has the DNA TGTGCCAGCAGCTTGGAGAGTAGCGGGAGAGTTGAGCGGTTCTTC. Encoded protein: CASSLESSGRVERFF.

This clonotype was recorded only once. The junction shows a germline mismatch at one end, possibly a read error. The V gene is TRBV9, the J gene TRBJ2-1, with 13 bases lining up with TRBD2. The CDR3 is 16 amino acids. Germline CDR1 SGDLS, CDR2 YYNGEE. CDR3 loop: CVSSEGLAGLTRGQFF. CDR3 coding DNA: TGTGTCAGCAGCGAGGGACTAGCGGGATTAACGCGAGGGCAGTTCTTC.

This chain connects TRBV6-5 to TRBJ2-2; 9 bases agree with TRBD1. The CDR3 spans 19 residues. Trimming removed 2 bases from V and 5 bases from J; junction bases left unmatched: 15. The germline gives CDR1 MNHEY, CDR2 SVGAGI. The CDR3 region has the DNA TGTGCCAGCAGTTACCGAACATATCACCGGGACAGGGAAACCGGGGAGCTGTTTTTT. It specifies CASSYRTYHRDRETGELFF.

This clonotype was observed a few times. This chain uses TRBV28 with TRBJ1-1; TRBD1 might be the D (5 bases). Germline CDR1 is MDHEN and CDR2 is SYDVKM. The germline V and J ends were trimmed by 7 bases and 7 bases, with 22 bases remaining between them. The CDR3 runs 15 residues. CDR3 sequence (DNA): TGTGCCAGCACTTCGCTCCGGGACCTAAGGTTTGAAGCTTTCTTT. It codes for CASTSLRDLRFEAFF. Filled out from reference TRBV28 and TRBJ1-1, the complete variable domain reads DVKVTQSSRYLVKRTGEKVFLECVQDMDHENMFWYRQDPGLGLRLIYFSYDVKMKEKGDIPEGYSVSREKKERFSLILESASTNQTSMYLCASTSLRDLRFEAFFGQGTRLTVV.